A selection of T cell receptor beta chains follows, all from one sample in a study of regulatory T cells in long-lasting Graves disease. TCRdb passed the multiplex PCR reads through MiXCR, listing each CDR3 protein once. Here the sample spans 500,000 to 800,000 distinct CDR3 sequences, around 30% being singletons. The sample here was peripheral blood mononuclear cells (PBMCs), taken when the disease was refractory, from a patient treated with antithyroid drugs. The receptors shown here come from a female donor with Graves disease. Each CDR3 is given with its conserved first and last residue. Fields, in order: V gene, J gene, clone size, D gene, CDR3 length, CDR3 DNA, CDR3 protein. A D gene is named only where the DNA matches it firmly. A row's size may be missing; if present it is once, few, many or a size class.

TRBV9	TRBJ1-5	-	-	14	TGTGCCAGCAGCGTAGGTTGGGGATCGCAGCCCCAGCATTTT	CASSVGWGSQPQHF
TRBV6-2/TRBV6-3	TRBJ1-2	-	TRBD1	18	TGTGCCAGCAGTTACTCGGGGACAGGGGGCGCGCACAGCTATGGCTACACCTTC	CASSYSGTGGAHSYGYTF
TRBV19	TRBJ1-1	-	-	12	TGTGCCAGTAGTATTTTAGGAACCGGGGCTTTCTTT	CASSILGTGAFF
TRBV6-2/TRBV6-3	TRBJ1-3	-	-	16	TGTGCCAGCAGTTCTCGGGGGCCCAACTCTGGAAACACCATATATTTT	CASSSRGPNSGNTIYF
TRBV7-6	TRBJ2-7	few	TRBD2	17	TGTGCCAGCAGCTTGGGCCAAACTGGACTAGCGGGAGTTGAGCAGTACTTC	CASSLGQTGLAGVEQYF
TRBV10-3	TRBJ1-2	many	TRBD1	14	TGTGCCATCAGTGGGGACAGTCCTAACTATGGCTACACCTTC	CAISGDSPNYGYTF
TRBV5-1	TRBJ1-2	-	-	12	TGCGCCAGCAGCTTGGATCAGGTTGGCTACACCTTC	CASSLDQVGYTF
TRBV20-1	TRBJ1-2	-	TRBD1	14	TGCAGTGCCCTAAACAGGGGGACGTATTATGGCTACACCTTC	CSALNRGTYYGYTF
TRBV20-1	TRBJ2-5	few	TRBD2	15	TGCAGTGCTAGAGATGGGACTAGCGCTCAAGAGACCCAGTACTTC	CSARDGTSAQETQYF
TRBV12-3/TRBV12-4	TRBJ2-7	-	TRBD1	13	TGTGCCAGCAGCTTGACGACAGGGAACGAGCAGTACTTC	CASSLTTGNEQYF
TRBV12-3/TRBV12-4	TRBJ2-7	many	-	13	TGTGCCAGCACCCCAAGGGGAATTTACGAGCAGTACTTC	CASTPRGIYEQYF
TRBV19	TRBJ2-7	-	TRBD1	13	TGTGCCAGCAGTATTGGACAGGGCTACGAGCAGTACTTC	CASSIGQGYEQYF
TRBV2	TRBJ2-3	few	-	12	TGTGCCAGCCTTCTGACCACAGATACGCAGTATTTT	CASLLTTDTQYF
TRBV20-1	TRBJ2-4	-	TRBD2	16	TGCAGTGCTATGCTAGCGGGACCAATAGCCAAAAACATTCAGTACTTC	CSAMLAGPIAKNIQYF
TRBV11-2	TRBJ1-1	-	-	15	TGTGCCAGCGGACCGAGGGGGGGCTGGAACACTGAAGCTTTCTTT	CASGPRGGWNTEAFF
TRBV6-1	TRBJ1-1	many	-	14	TGTGCCAGCAGTGAAGCGGGGACGAACACTGAAGCTTTCTTT	CASSEAGTNTEAFF
TRBV7-9	TRBJ2-2	few	TRBD2	19	TGTGCCAGCAGCCCCGGGACTAGCGGGAGGGCCATCGACACCGGGGAGCTGTTTTTT	CASSPGTSGRAIDTGELFF
TRBV30	TRBJ1-2	-	-	15	TGTGCCTGGAGCTCATTTGAAACAGGGTCTAGTGGCTACACCTTC	CAWSSFETGSSGYTF
TRBV7-9	TRBJ1-5	-	-	15	TGTGCCAGCAGCTTAGCAGGGGGGTGGAATCAGCCCCAGCATTTT	CASSLAGGWNQPQHF
TRBV7-9	TRBJ2-7	-	-	16	TGTGCCAGCAGCCAGGGGTTTGATTCACTCTCCTACGAGCAGTACTTC	CASSQGFDSLSYEQYF
TRBV7-3	TRBJ2-7	few	-	17	TGTGCCAGCAGCTTAACGGTAACTCGGGTAGGCTCCTACGAGCAGTACTTC	CASSLTVTRVGSYEQYF
TRBV15	TRBJ1-6	-	-	13	TGTGCCACCCGCGGATCCTATAATTCACCCCTCCACTTT	CATRGSYNSPLHF
TRBV29-1	TRBJ1-2	many	-	13	TGCAGCGTCGAAGCCGAAACTAACTATGGCTACACCTTC	CSVEAETNYGYTF
TRBV7-9	TRBJ2-7	-	TRBD2	13	TGTGCCAGCAGGGCTGGGGGGGACTACGAGCAGTACTTC	CASRAGGDYEQYF
TRBV6-1	TRBJ1-5	few	TRBD1	15	TGTGCCAGCATAATTTGGGCAGGGGGCACTCAGCCCCAGCATTTT	CASIIWAGGTQPQHF
TRBV12-3/TRBV12-4	TRBJ1-6	few	-	15	TGTGCCAGCAGTTTTGGGGACGGTGGGAATTCACCCCTCCACTTT	CASSFGDGGNSPLHF
TRBV9	TRBJ2-7	-	TRBD2	14	TGTGCCAGCAGCAGTCTAGCGGCCTCCTACGAGCAGTACTTC	CASSSLAASYEQYF
TRBV6-5	TRBJ1-2	-	TRBD1	13	TGTGCCAGCAGTTTGGACAGGGGGTTTGTCTACACCTTC	CASSLDRGFVYTF
TRBV13	TRBJ2-7	-	TRBD2	17	TGTGCCAGCAGCTCGGGACTAGCGGGAACCTTCTCCTACGAGCAGTACTTC	CASSSGLAGTFSYEQYF
TRBV12-3/TRBV12-4	TRBJ2-7	many	TRBD1	15	TGTGCCAGCAGTTTAGCGGGACAGCACTCCTACGAGCAGTACTTC	CASSLAGQHSYEQYF
TRBV2	TRBJ2-2	few	-	14	TGTGCCAGCAGTGCTGGGTACGACACCGGGGAGCTGTTTTTT	CASSAGYDTGELFF
TRBV7-3	TRBJ2-7	-	-	14	TGCGCCAGCAGCCAAGGGTTGGTCCAAGATGAACAGTACTTC	CASSQGLVQDEQYF
TRBV7-3	TRBJ1-2	once	TRBD1	15	TGTGCCAGCAGCTTCATGGACAGGGGGCCCTATGGCTACACCTTC	CASSFMDRGPYGYTF
TRBV7-3	TRBJ1-1	many	-	13	TGTGCCAGCAGCTCCTCGGGACTGCGGCCAGCTTTCTTT	CASSSSGLRPAFF
TRBV6-4	TRBJ2-4	-	-	16	TGTGCCAGCAGTTTTCAGTCAGGCCTAGCCAAAAACATTCAGTACTTC	CASSFQSGLAKNIQYF
TRBV6-2/TRBV6-3	TRBJ1-2	-	TRBD1	15	TGTGCCAGCAGTTACGGGCCAGGGGGTGGCTATGGCTACACCTTC	CASSYGPGGGYGYTF
TRBV20-1	TRBJ2-7	few	TRBD1	13	TGCAGTGCTAATTCCGGGACAGCCTACGAGCAGTACTTC	CSANSGTAYEQYF
TRBV19	TRBJ1-1	-	-	17	TGTGCCAGTAGTATAGGGCTAGGCGGACAGACGAACACTGAAGCTTTCTTT	CASSIGLGGQTNTEAFF
TRBV20-1	TRBJ2-5	many	TRBD2	18	TGCAGTGCCCCTGGGCCATTAGCGGGAGATAGGCGAACGGAGACCCAGTACTTC	CSAPGPLAGDRRTETQYF
TRBV19	TRBJ1-2	-	-	12	TGTGCCAGTAGTTTTAAACAGGCAGGCTACACCTTC	CASSFKQAGYTF
TRBV6-5	TRBJ2-7	few	TRBD1	14	TGTGCCAGCAGTTACTCGACAGGGGCCTACGAGCAGTACTTC	CASSYSTGAYEQYF
TRBV12-3/TRBV12-4	TRBJ2-5	once	-	15	TGTGCCAGCAGACCCCTAGGGGGGACCCAAGAGACCCAGTACTTC	CASRPLGGTQETQYF
TRBV7-9	TRBJ1-4	-	TRBD1	20	TGTGCCAGCAGCTTAGAGCAGACAGCTATAAGGGGGCAAGGAGATGAAAAACTGTTTTTT	CASSLEQTAIRGQGDEKLFF
TRBV20-1	TRBJ2-7	-	TRBD2	17	TGCAGTGCCAGAGAGTCCGGGACTAGCGGGAGAACCTACGAGCAGTACTTC	CSARESGTSGRTYEQYF
TRBV28	TRBJ2-5	many	-	14	TGTGCCAGCAGTCGGTCAGGGGCAGGGGAGACCCAGTACTTC	CASSRSGAGETQYF
TRBV7-3	TRBJ1-1	-	TRBD1	15	TGTGCCAGCTCACCACCGGGCAGGGGGGGCACTGAAGCTTTCTTT	CASSPPGRGGTEAFF
TRBV27	TRBJ2-7	-	TRBD2	13	TGTGCCAGCAGGTTAGCGGGAGCTAGCGAGCAGTACTTC	CASRLAGASEQYF
TRBV7-6	TRBJ2-7	-	-	17	TGTGCCAGCAGCGCGTGGCAGGGAGAGGGCAAGGCCTACGAGCAGTACTTC	CASSAWQGEGKAYEQYF
TRBV28	TRBJ1-6	few	TRBD1	17	TGTGCCAGCAGTTCCCCTAGAGGACAGGGAGATCGTTCACCCCTCCACTTT	CASSSPRGQGDRSPLHF
TRBV20-1	TRBJ2-7	-	-	12	TGCAGTGCGAGTCGACTGCTCTACGAGCAGTACTTC	CSASRLLYEQYF
TRBV28	TRBJ1-5	-	-	17	TGTGCCAGCAGTTTATCGGCCAGCAGAAACTTCAATCAGCCCCAGCATTTT	CASSLSASRNFNQPQHF
TRBV5-8	TRBJ1-6	-	-	13	TGTGCCAGCAGCCGAAGCGATAATTCACCCCTCCACTTT	CASSRSDNSPLHF
TRBV27	TRBJ1-1	many	-	15	TGTGCCAGCAGTTTATACGGGGTGTTAGGCACTGAAGCTTTCTTT	CASSLYGVLGTEAFF
TRBV19	TRBJ1-2	-	-	14	TGTGCCAGTAGTATGGTCACGGTTAACTATGGCTACACCTTC	CASSMVTVNYGYTF
TRBV13	TRBJ1-2	-	-	12	TGTGCCAGCAGCTCTACCTGGGATGGCTACACCTTC	CASSSTWDGYTF
TRBV28	TRBJ2-1	-	TRBD2	16	TGTGCCAGCAGTTCGATTCGGGCTAGCGGGGGTAATGAGCAGTTCTTC	CASSSIRASGGNEQFF
TRBV12-3/TRBV12-4	TRBJ2-2	-	-	15	TGTGCCAGCAGTTTGTACCAATCGAACACCGGGGAGCTGTTTTTT	CASSLYQSNTGELFF
TRBV6-9	TRBJ1-4	-	TRBD1	14	TGTGCCAGCAGTTACGGGACAGGGGGGCAAAAACTGTTTTTT	CASSYGTGGQKLFF
TRBV6-1	TRBJ1-1	-	TRBD1	14	TGTGCCAGCAGTGAGAGGGGGCGTCGCACTGAAGCTTTCTTT	CASSERGRRTEAFF